This T cell receptor beta chain was sequenced in a study of cytomegalovirus exposure and HLA in healthy donors. Primers included in the PCR were 60 Vbeta and 13 Jbeta primers. Assay used: immunoSEQ multiplex PCR; TCRdb lists only in-frame clones, some missing. This table holds 180,000 or so clones, around 80% found once. CDR1 is MDHEN, CDR2 SYDVKM, per germline. With V trimmed by 4 bases and J by 3 bases, 2 bases remained unmatched. There are 14 residues in the CDR3. The gene calls are TRBV28 and TRBJ2-3; 9 positions agree with TRBD2. Sequencing input: PBMCs. The TCR sequence derives from a woman aged 40 to 49 in good health and CMV-seropositive. The CDR3 region is CASSSLAGTDTQYF. Here the CDR3 DNA reads TGTGCCAGCAGTTCCCTAGCGGGAACAGATACGCAGTATTTT. The entire variable domain, with the rest obtained from reference TRBV28 and TRBJ2-3, is as follows: DVKVTQSSRYLVKRTGEKVFLECVQDMDHENMFWYRQDPGLGLRLIYFSYDVKMKEKGDIPEGYSVSREKKERFSLILESASTNQTSMYLCASSSLAGTDTQYFGPGTRLTVL.